This T cell receptor beta chain was observed in a study of cytomegalovirus exposure and HLA in healthy donors. Study-level results: It was taken for granted in presence/absence analyses that sequencing depth across donors was roughly uniform. Certain indistinguishable V segments, among them TRBV6-2 and TRBV6-3, were excluded. Most TCR beta V segments were productive about 90% or about 30% of the time in an earlier analysis. Later analysis reportedly placed an Asian-associated ancestry cluster below the approximately 700-donor mean in N-insertions.

In the PCR, 60 Vbeta and 13 Jbeta primers were used. Clones were read by immunoSEQ multiplex PCR, and TCRdb kept only the in-frame ones, dropping some. Of 15,000 to 20,000 clones listed, about 74% were seen once; the top ten hold about 4%. On this clone: The target antigen is unknown.

V lost 5 bases to trimming and J lost 3 bases, with 10 bases between them. The CDR3 spans 13 residues. CDR1 MNHEY and CDR2 SVGAGI come from the germline V gene. The chain is built from TRBV6-5 and TRBJ1-2; D uncertain. The sequenced sample was PBMCs. This TCR derives from a man aged 18 to 29 in good health and CMV-seronegative. This CDR3 reads CASSLDVDYGYTF. In DNA form, the CDR3 reads TGTGCCAGCAGTCTAGACGTGGACTATGGCTACACCTTC.